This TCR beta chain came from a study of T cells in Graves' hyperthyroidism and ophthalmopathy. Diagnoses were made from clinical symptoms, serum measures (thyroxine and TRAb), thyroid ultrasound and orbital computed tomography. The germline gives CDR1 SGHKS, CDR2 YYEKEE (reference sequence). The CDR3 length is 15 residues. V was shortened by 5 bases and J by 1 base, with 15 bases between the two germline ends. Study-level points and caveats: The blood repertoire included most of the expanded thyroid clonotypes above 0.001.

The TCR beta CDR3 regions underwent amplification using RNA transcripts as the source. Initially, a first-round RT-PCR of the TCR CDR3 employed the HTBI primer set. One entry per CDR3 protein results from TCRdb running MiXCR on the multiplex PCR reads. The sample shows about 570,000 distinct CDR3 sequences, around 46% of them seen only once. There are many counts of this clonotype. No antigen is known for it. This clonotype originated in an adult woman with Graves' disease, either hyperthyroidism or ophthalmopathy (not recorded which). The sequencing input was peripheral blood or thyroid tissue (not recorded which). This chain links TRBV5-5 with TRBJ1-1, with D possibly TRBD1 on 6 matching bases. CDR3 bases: TGTGCCAGCAGACGGGACACATCCCAGAACACTGAAGCTTTCTTT. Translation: CASRRDTSQNTEAFF.